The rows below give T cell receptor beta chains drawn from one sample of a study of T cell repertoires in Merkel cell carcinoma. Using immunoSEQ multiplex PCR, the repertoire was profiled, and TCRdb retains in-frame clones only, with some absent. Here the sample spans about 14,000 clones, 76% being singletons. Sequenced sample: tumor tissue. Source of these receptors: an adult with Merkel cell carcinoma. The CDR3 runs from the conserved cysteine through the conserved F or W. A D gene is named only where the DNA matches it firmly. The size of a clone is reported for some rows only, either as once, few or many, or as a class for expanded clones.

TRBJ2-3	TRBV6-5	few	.	TGTGCCAGCCGACAGCCTAGCACAGATACGCAGTATTTT	CASRQPSTDTQYF
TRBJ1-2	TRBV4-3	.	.	TGCGCCAGCAGCTTTAGTAGGACGTTGAACGGCTACACCTTC	CASSFSRTLNGYTF
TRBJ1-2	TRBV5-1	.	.	TGCGCCAGCAGTTACGGGGAAGTGGCTATGAGTACCTTC	CASSYGEVAMSTF
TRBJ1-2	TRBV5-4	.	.	TGTGCCAGCAGCTTCGGGCAGTATGGCTACACCTTC	CASSFGQYGYTF
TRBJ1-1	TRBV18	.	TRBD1	TGTGCCAGCTCACGACAGGGTATGGGCACTGAAGCTTTCTTT	CASSRQGMGTEAFF
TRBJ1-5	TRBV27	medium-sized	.	TGTGCCAGCAGTTTACGGGGGCACCCCAATCAGCCCCAGCATTTT	CASSLRGHPNQPQHF
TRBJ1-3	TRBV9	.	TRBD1	TGTGCCAGCAGCGTAGCTAAGGACAGGGCGCCCTTCTCTGGAAACACCATATATTTT	CASSVAKDRAPFSGNTIYF
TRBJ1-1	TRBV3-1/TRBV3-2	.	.	TGTGCCAGCAGCCCGCGGACACAGAACACTGAAGCTTTCTTT	CASSPRTQNTEAFF
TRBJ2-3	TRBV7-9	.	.	TGTGCCAGCAGCTTAGAGAGGGGGAGCACAGATACGCAGTATTTT	CASSLERGSTDTQYF
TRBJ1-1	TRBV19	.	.	TGTGCCAGTAGTACCCAGGGACATTCGAACACTGAAGCTTTCTTT	CASSTQGHSNTEAFF
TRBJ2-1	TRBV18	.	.	TGTGCCAGCTCCTCGGGCGCGAGCTCCTACAATGAGCAGTTCTTC	CASSSGASSYNEQFF
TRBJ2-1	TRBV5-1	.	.	TGCGCCAGCAGGGCCGCACAGAACAATGAGCAGTTCTTC	CASRAAQNNEQFF
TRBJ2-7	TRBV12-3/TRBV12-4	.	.	TGTGCCAGCAGTTTATTTGGCGAGCAGTACTTC	CASSLFGEQYF
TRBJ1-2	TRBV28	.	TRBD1	TGTGCCAGCGCAGGGGGTAACTATGGCTACACCTTC	CASAGGNYGYTF
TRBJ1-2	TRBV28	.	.	TGTGCCAGCAGTTTTAATTATTTCTACACCTTC	CASSFNYFYTF
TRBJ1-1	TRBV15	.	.	TGTGCCACCAGCAGACCCCCCAACGGGAAGAGGGCTTTT	CATSRPPNGKRAF
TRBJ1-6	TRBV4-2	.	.	TGTGCCAGCAGCCAAGAGGGGGATTCACCCCTCCACTTT	CASSQEGDSPLHF
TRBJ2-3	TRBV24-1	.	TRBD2	TGTGCCACCAGTGATCCCTTGAGCGGGACTAGCACAGATACGCAGTATTTT	CATSDPLSGTSTDTQYF
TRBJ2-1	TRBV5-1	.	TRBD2	TGCGCCAGCAGCGTCACAGCGGGGGGCCTCAATGAGCAGTTCTTC	CASSVTAGGLNEQFF
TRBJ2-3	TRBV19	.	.	TGTGCCAGCATCATAGATACGCAGTATTTT	CASIIDTQYF
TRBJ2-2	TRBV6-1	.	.	TGTGCCAGCAGTGAAAGGGTAGACACCGGGGAGCTGTTTTTT	CASSERVDTGELFF
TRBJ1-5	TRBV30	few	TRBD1	TGTGCCTGGAGTGGACAGGGGGGAAATCAGCCCCAGCATTTT	CAWSGQGGNQPQHF
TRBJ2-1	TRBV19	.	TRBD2	TGTGCCAGTAGTGGGGTAGCGGGAGGATACAATGAGCAGTTCTTC	CASSGVAGGYNEQFF
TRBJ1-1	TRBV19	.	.	TGTGCCAGTAGTATAAGAACAATACAGAAAGCTTTCTTT	CASSIRTIQKAFF
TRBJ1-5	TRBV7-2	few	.	TGTGCCAGCAGCTTAGAGGGGCAGGGGTGGGATCAGCCCCAGCATTTT	CASSLEGQGWDQPQHF
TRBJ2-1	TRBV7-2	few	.	TGTGCCAGCAGCCCGGACGTAGGTTTTCTCAATGAGCAGTTCTTC	CASSPDVGFLNEQFF
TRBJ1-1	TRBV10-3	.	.	TGTGCCATCACCCGCGCCGAGAACACTGAAGCTTTCTTT	CAITRAENTEAFF
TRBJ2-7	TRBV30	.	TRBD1	TGTGCCTGGAGTGGAGACAGGGGGGTCTACGAGCAGTACTTC	CAWSGDRGVYEQYF
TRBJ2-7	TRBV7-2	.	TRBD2	TGTGCCAGCAGCTCTTCGGCGGGAGACCACGAGCAGTACTTC	CASSSSAGDHEQYF
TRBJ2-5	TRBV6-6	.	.	TGTGCCAGCAGTTACGGAGAGACCCAGTACTTC	CASSYGETQYF
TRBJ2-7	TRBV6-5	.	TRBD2	TGTGCCAGCAGTTTGACTAGCGGGGGGAACTACGAGCAGTACTTC	CASSLTSGGNYEQYF
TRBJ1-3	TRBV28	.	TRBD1	TGTGCCAGCAGTCCTACAGGGGGTTTTCGAAACACCATATATTTT	CASSPTGGFRNTIYF
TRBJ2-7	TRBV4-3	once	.	TGCGCCAGCAGCCAAGCTCAGGGGCCAACCTACGAGCAGTACTTC	CASSQAQGPTYEQYF
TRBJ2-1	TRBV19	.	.	TGTGCCAGTAGTATGACAGGACTTCGGGTCAATGAGCAGTTCTTC	CASSMTGLRVNEQFF
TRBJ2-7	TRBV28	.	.	TGTGCCAGCCTTCAGGGGAGCCGGAGGTCCGAGCAGTACTTC	CASLQGSRRSEQYF
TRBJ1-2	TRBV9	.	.	TGTGCCAGCAGCGTAGGGGAGGGTTTGATAGCTAACTATGGCTACACCTTC	CASSVGEGLIANYGYTF
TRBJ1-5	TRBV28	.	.	TGTGCCAGCACCGCGGGGGGCTCAGCCCAGCATTTT	CASTAGGSAQHF
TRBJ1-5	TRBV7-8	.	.	TGTGCCAGCAGCGCTAGGGGGGTACAGGGAAATCAGCCCCAGCATTTT	CASSARGVQGNQPQHF
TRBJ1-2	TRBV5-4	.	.	TGTGCCAGCAGCTTGCAAGGAGGGATGGACTACACCTTC	CASSLQGGMDYTF
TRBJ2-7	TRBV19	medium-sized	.	TGTGCCAGTAGTATCGGGACGGCAACCTACGAGCAGTACTTC	CASSIGTATYEQYF
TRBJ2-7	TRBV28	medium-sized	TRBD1	TGTGCCAGCAGTCAACAATCCGGGACAGCATACTACGAGCAGTACTTC	CASSQQSGTAYYEQYF
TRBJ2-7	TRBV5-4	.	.	TGTGCCAGCAGCCCCGGGCGGGACACCTACGAGCAGTACTTC	CASSPGRDTYEQYF
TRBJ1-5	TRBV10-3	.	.	TGTGCCATCAGTGAGTCGTATTTACAGGGAAGCAATCAGCCCCAGCATTTT	CAISESYLQGSNQPQHF
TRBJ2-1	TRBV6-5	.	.	TGTGCCAGCAGCCCGCCGTACGGGAATGAGCAGTTCTTC	CASSPPYGNEQFF
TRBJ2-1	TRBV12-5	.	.	TGTGCTAGTGGTTTGGAACTGCCCTACAATGAGCAGTTCTTC	CASGLELPYNEQFF
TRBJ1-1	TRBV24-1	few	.	TGTGCCACCAGTGATATTGGGGCTGAAGCTTTCTTT	CATSDIGAEAFF
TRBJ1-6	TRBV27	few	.	TGTGCCCGCCGGGGGGGGGAGGGATCACCCCTCCACTTT	CARRGGEGSPLHF
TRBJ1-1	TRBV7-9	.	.	TGTGCCAGCAGCTTAAGTGCGGGGGCCACTGAAGCTTTCTTT	CASSLSAGATEAFF
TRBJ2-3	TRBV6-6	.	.	TGTGCCAGCAGTTACTCGCGGGGTAACACAGATACGCAGTATTTT	CASSYSRGNTDTQYF
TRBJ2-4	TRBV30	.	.	TGTGCCTGGACAGGGGAGGGCATTCAGTACTTC	CAWTGEGIQYF
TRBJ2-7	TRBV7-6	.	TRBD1	TGTGCCAGCAGCCACGGGACAGGGGACTACGAGCAGTACTTC	CASSHGTGDYEQYF
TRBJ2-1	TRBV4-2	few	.	TGTGCCAGCAGCCAAGCCCCCGAAGAGGGACCCTACAATGAGCAGTTCTTC	CASSQAPEEGPYNEQFF
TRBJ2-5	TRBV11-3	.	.	TGTGCCAGCAGCTTGCGGGAGACCCAGTACTTC	CASSLRETQYF
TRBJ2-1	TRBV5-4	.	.	TGTGCCAGCAGCCTCCCGGGGGGCCGGGACAATGAGCAGTTCTTC	CASSLPGGRDNEQFF